The clone carrying this T cell receptor (beta chain) was detected only once. Its antigen is currently unknown. These data are taken from a study of CD8+CD57+ T cells in acquired aplastic anemia. On the study more broadly: Sorted CD4+ and CD8+ cells yielded roughly 3.4 ug of DNA on average. Findings of the study overall: About 29 CD8+ CDR3 sequences occurred in both the patients and the controls.

With 2 bases removed from V and 6 bases from J, the gap between germline ends came to 15 bases. Germline V gives CDR1 SGHNT, CDR2 YYREEE (reference sequence). The CDR3 loop spans 15 amino acids. Only patients with CD8+CD57+ cell expansion on flow cytometry were chosen for sequencing. Patients had received no therapy at the time of blood sampling. Using genomic DNA as the template, TCR beta VDJ and CDR3 profiling was carried out. TCRdb analysed the reads with MiXCR anew, one entry per CDR3 protein. This sample has roughly 250,000 distinct CDR3 sequences, with 65% to 90% found just once. Sequences were obtained from sorted CD4+, CD8+, or CD8+CD57+ T cells (not recorded which) from PBMCs. The source is a human donor with aplastic anemia. The chain employs TRBV5-4 and TRBJ1-5; D gene ambiguous. The CDR3 region has the DNA TGTGCCAGCAGCTTAAATGGAGTAGGACGTCAGCCCCAGCATTTT. Protein product: CASSLNGVGRQPQHF. Complete variable domain (other parts from reference TRBV5-4 and TRBJ1-5): ETGVTQSPTHLIKTRGQQVTLRCSSQSGHNTVSWYQQALGQGPQFIFQYYREEENGRGNFPPRFSGLQFPNYSSELNVNALELDDSALYLCASSLNGVGRQPQHFGDGTRLSIL.